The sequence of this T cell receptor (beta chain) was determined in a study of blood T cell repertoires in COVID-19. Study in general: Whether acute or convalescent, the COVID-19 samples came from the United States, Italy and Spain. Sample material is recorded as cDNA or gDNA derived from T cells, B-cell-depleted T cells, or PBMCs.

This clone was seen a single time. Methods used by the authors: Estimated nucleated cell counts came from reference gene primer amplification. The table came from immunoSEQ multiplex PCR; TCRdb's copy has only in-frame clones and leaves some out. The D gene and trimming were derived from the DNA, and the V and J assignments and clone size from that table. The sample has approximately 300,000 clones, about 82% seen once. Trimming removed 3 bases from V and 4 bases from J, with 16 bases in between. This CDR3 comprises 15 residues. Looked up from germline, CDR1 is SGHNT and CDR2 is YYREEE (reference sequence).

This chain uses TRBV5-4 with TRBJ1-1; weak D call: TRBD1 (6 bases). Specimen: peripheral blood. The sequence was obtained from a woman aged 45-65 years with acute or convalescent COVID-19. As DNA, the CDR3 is TGTGCCAGCAGCTCGCGACAGGATGGGAGCACTGAAGCTTTCTTT. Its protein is CASSSRQDGSTEAFF.